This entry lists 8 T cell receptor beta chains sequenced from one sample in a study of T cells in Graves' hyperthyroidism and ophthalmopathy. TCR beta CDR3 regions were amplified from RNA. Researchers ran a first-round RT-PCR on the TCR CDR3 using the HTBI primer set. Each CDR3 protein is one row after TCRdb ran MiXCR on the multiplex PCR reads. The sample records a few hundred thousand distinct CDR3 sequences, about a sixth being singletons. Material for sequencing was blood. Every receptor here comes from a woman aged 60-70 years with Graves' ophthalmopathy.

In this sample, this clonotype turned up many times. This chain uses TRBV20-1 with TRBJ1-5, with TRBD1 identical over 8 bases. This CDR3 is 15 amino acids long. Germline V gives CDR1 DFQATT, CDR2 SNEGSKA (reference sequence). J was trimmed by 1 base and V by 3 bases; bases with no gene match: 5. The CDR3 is CSARGQVLSNQPQHF. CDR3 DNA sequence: TGCAGTGCTAGGGGACAGGTTCTAAGCAATCAGCCCCAGCATTTT.

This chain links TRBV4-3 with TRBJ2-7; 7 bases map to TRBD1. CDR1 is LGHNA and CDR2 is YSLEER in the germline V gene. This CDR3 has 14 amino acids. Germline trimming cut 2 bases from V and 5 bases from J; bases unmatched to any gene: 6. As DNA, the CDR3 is TGCGCCAGCAGCCAACACAGGGGTTTCGACGAGCAGTACTTC. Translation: CASSQHRGFDEQYF.

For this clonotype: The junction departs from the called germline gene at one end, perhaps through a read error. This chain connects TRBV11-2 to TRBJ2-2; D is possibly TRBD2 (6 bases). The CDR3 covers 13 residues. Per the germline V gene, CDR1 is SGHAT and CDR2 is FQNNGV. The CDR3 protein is CASSFTATGGLFF. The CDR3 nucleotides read TGTGCCAGCAGCTTCACAGCAACCGGGGGGCTGTTTTTT. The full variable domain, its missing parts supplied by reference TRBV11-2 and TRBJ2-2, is EAGVAQSPRYKIIEKRQSVAFWCNPISGHATLYWYQQILGQGPKLLIQFQNNGVVDDSQLPKDRFSAERLKGVDSTLKIQPAKLEDSAVYLCASSFTATGGLFFGEGSRLTVL.

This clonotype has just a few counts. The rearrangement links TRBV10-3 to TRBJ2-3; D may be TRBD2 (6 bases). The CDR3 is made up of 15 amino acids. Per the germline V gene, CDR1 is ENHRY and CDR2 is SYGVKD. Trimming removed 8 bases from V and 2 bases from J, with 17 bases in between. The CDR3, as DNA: TGTGCCATCGCAGGTAGCGGAGTCCACACAGATACGCAGTATTTT. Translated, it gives CAIAGSGVHTDTQYF.

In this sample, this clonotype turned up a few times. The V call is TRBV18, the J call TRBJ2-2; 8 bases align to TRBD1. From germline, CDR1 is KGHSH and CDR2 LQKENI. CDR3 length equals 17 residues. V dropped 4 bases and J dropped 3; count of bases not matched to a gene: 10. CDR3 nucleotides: TGTGCCAGCTCACTACAGGGGGGAGCGGACTACACCGGGGAGCTGTTTTTT. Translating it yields CASSLQGGADYTGELFF.

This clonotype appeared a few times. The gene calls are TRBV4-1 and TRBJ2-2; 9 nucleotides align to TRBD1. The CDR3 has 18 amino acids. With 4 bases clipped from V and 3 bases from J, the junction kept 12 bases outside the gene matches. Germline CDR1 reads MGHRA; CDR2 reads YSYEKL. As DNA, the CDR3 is TGCGCCAGCAGCCTTTTGGGAACCGGGACAGGGCACACCGGGGAGCTGTTTTTT. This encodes CASSLLGTGTGHTGELFF.

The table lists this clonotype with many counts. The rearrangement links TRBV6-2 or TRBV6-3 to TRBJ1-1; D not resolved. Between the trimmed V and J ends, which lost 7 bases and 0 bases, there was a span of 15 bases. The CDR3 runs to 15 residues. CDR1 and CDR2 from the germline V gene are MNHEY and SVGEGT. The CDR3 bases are TGTGCCAGCACGGTAAGGCTAAGGATGAACACTGAAGCTTTCTTT. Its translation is CASTVRLRMNTEAFF.

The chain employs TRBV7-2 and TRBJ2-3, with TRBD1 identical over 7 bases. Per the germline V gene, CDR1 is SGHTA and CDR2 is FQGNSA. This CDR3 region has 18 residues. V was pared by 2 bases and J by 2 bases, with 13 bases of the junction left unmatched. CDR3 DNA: TGTGCCAGCAGCTTAACGAGGGCGCAAAGGGGGCCCACAGATACGCAGTATTTT. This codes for CASSLTRAQRGPTDTQYF. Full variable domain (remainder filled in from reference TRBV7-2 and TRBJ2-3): GAGVSQSPSNKVTEKGKDVELRCDPISGHTALYWYRQSLGQGLEFLIYFQGNSAPDKSGLPSDRFSAERTGGSVSTLTIQRTQQEDSAVYLCASSLTRAQRGPTDTQYFGPGTRLTVL.